One T cell receptor (beta chain) is described in this entry. Its antigen is currently not known. The sample holds no much larger clone one base away, and base qualities are not on file. The record originates from a study of cytomegalovirus exposure and HLA in healthy donors (dated by TCRdb to the late 2010s). Broadly, across the study: An earlier analysis of approximately 640 of the donors reported 250 to 300 Gb of sequence data and some 120 million unique TCR beta sequences from roughly 200 million T cells. Approximately 300 gigabases of sequencing data and around 90 million unique TCR sequences made up an early release that covered fewer than 650 HLA-typed donors. Of the approximately 400 genotyped donors, about 80% fell in the genetic ancestry cluster associated with self-reported Caucasian donors. The study was designed to test whether signatures of past pathogen exposure could be identified by cataloging public T cell receptors. Using immunosequencing, the study profiled T cell repertoires from some 670 subjects and related those repertoires to cytomegalovirus serostatus. A separate validation cohort of roughly 120 different subjects was used in addition to the 666-subject first cohort. High-throughput TCR immunosequencing, statistical association of individual TCRs with disease status, and machine learning were combined to predict cytomegalovirus infection status. To study patterns of TCR occurrence, a later analysis re-analyzed previously published TCR beta repertoires from 600 to 750 donors and added high-resolution HLA genotyping. Rather than drawing on any new phenotypic data, the later analysis identified candidate immune exposures from TCR beta sequences and the way those sequences occurred across donors. In an earlier analysis of 587 of the donors, high-throughput TCR beta sequencing was used to judge whether each TCR beta V gene segment behaved as functional or pseudogenic. Alongside the repertoire data, information on donor age, sex, ethnicity and CMV serostatus was compiled. A later genetic analysis took genome-wide SNP genotypes for about 65% of the roughly 670 donors and used that subset as a discovery cohort. Every repertoire in the discovery cohort had been generated on one and the same sequencing platform. Class I and class II HLA loci were covered by the typing at four-digit resolution. Typing coverage differed by locus: A, B, C, DRB1 and DQB1 were typed in about 620-640 donors, DQA1 in about 500, DPA1 in over 600, and DPB1 in 472. Several DR-DQ haplotypes were handled as single units for association and clustering because linkage in the cohort was strong. Across 300 to 500 genotyped donors of the cohort, an average of roughly 250,000 unique TCR beta nucleotide sequences per donor were sequenced, and roughly 18% of those sequences were non-productive.

The CDR3 holds 17 amino acids from the cysteine to the phenylalanine. CDR3 DNA is the only sequence kept; it has 51 bases, read in frame from the first base. V is cut by 1 base and J by 0 bases, and the space between the germline ends is 13 bases. Taken from the germline V gene, the CDR1 and CDR2 loops are SGHNT and YENEEA. The investigation overall reported the following: In the study, about 150 TCR beta chains were listed as associated with cytomegalovirus. Most TCR sequences were observed very rarely across donors, whereas some public TCRs were present in many individuals. A further reported finding was that TCR beta sequences accurately predicted the HLA-A and HLA-B alleles for most subjects in the first cohort. In a later analysis, HLA-associated TCR beta chains were found to be more clonally expanded and to have lower generation probabilities than equally common non-associated chains. The authors suggested that the approach could potentially be generalized to other disease states and immunological phenotypes. Roughly 17 rarely observed V segments, including chromosome 9 orphons, were excluded from the earlier analysis of several hundred of the donors because counts were too low. A group of highly shared sequence variants was considered likely to be a technical artifact of the sequencing pipeline. Specific HLA alleles were associated with roughly 16,000 TCR beta sequences at a false discovery rate of 0.05 in a later analysis. Because some donors lacked HLA typing at each locus, the association tests relied only on the typed subset. In a later analysis, the rate of TCR association differed among HLA loci, with DRB1 alleles having the most associated TCRs and HLA-C alleles having the fewest. For the cohort, immune exposure information was limited to CMV serostatus. The presence/absence analyses assumed that sequencing depth was roughly uniform across donors, and that assumption may not be true. Correlated functional status among segregating V segments might be attributable to linkage disequilibrium, but an unknown experimental factor could not be ruled out. Because the 87-base-pair reads could not distinguish some IMGT-functional V segments, including TRBV6-2 and TRBV6-3, those segments were excluded. Most CMV-associated TCR beta chains appeared to be HLA-restricted in a later analysis, and the HLA associations seemed to be driven largely by CMV exposure. Cytomegalovirus status was reported to be diagnosed by the classifier with high specificity and sensitivity in both the original and validation cohorts. In a later genetic analysis, a missense DCLRE1C variant was associated with V-gene and J-gene trimming of TCR beta chains, and the association was replicated in an independent cohort. In a later genetic analysis, fewer N-insertions in productive TCRs were reported among donors in an Asian-associated ancestry cluster than the roughly 710-donor mean. When HLA alleles, especially DR and DQ, strongly co-occurred, TCR associations were difficult to assign to individual alleles. Three of the identified cytomegalovirus-associated TCR beta chains were confirmed in vitro to be specific for cytomegalovirus antigens. An earlier analysis of approximately 570 of the donors showed that most TCR beta V segments appeared in productive rearrangements either about 87% or about 30% of the time, which broadly matched IMGT annotations. This cohort had only TCR beta chains sequenced, and the lack of alpha or paired-chain data limited which features could be detected. According to a later analysis, parvovirus B19, influenza, CMV and Epstein-Barr virus appeared linked to several top co-occurrence clusters.

The cohort comprised 550 to 700 healthy bone marrow donors. At the time of sampling, every cohort member was nominally healthy, though immune exposures that went unrecorded were likely present. The donor was CMV seropositive and belonged to the group of 250 to 300 seropositive cohort members. Each donor provided a peripheral blood sample, and peripheral blood mononuclear cells were used for TCR beta sequencing. Genomic DNA was extracted from the blood cell samples with the Qiagen DNeasy Blood Extraction Kit. Library method: the immunoSEQ multiplex PCR assay. A mixture of 60 forward primers for TCR Vbeta segments and 13 reverse primers for TCR Jbeta segments was used in the multiplex PCR. A multiplex PCR assay on genomic DNA amplified the CDR3 region of rearranged TCR beta genes. The Illumina HiSeq System was used to sequence the amplified TCR beta libraries as 87-base-pair reads. The original pipeline was this. A later analysis counted tens of millions of unique TCR beta chains across the 700 or so repertoires, and 10 million to 11 million of these chains were shared by at least two donors. A nearest-neighbor algorithm error-corrected the raw reads and collapsed the reads into unique sequences, merging closely related sequences to remove PCR and sequencing errors. CDR3 sequences were aligned to IMGT reference sequences to assign V, D and J gene segments. For a sequence to be retained, a match of at least six nucleotides to both a V gene segment and a J gene segment was required. Rearrangements were called productive when the CDR3 lacked stop codons and stayed in frame with V and J; all others were non-productive. CDR3 was defined by IMGT convention, running from the second conserved V-encoded cysteine to the conserved J-encoded phenylalanine. In an earlier analysis of roughly 580 of the donors, sequences lacking an unambiguous match to a single V gene segment were excluded. An earlier analysis of several hundred of the donors called V segments functional above 56.7% productive rearrangements and segregating when the between-donor standard deviation exceeded 5%. To diagnose cytomegalovirus status from the catalog of TCR beta chain sequences, a statistical classification framework was built. A later analysis assigned V and J genes by comparing TCR nucleotide sequences with IMGT/GENE-DB human TR gene sequences. In a later analysis, CDR3 sequences and most-parsimonious VDJ recombination scenarios were assigned using the TCRdist pipeline. A later analysis defined each TCR beta chain by its CDR3 amino acid sequence plus V-gene family, and excluded reads lacking a unique V-gene family. To address suspected cross-contamination and a sequencing artifact, a later analysis removed roughly 640 highly shared, low-generation-probability nucleotide sequences. A later analysis calculated a clonal expansion index for each public chain from normalized within-repertoire ranks of inferred template counts. In a later analysis, generation probabilities were computed using a VDJ recombination model fitted to out-of-frame rearrangements, and the results were checked against IGoR. In a later analysis, TCR-TCR, TCR-HLA and TCR-CMV co-occurrence was scored with hypergeometric tests, and a repertoire-size bias correction was applied to TCR pairs. A later analysis estimated false discovery rates by permuting HLA or CMV assignments 20 times. A later analysis grouped co-occurring TCRs with DBSCAN, adding TCRdist sequence similarity when clustering within HLA-allele-positive subsets. Co-occurrence clustering excluded repertoires with fewer than 30,000 or more than 120,000 public chains, plus five with anomalous nucleotide sharing. TCRdb carries this immuneACCESS record with in-frame sequences only. Its versions omit some clonotypes, under half of them owing to an unresolved V gene in the studies checked, with the rest unexplained. Clone size and the V and J calls come from that table; the DNA yielded D and trimming. The sample table holds approximately 170,000 clones, of which around 75% were seen once. In total, the top ten clones hold approximately 3.1% of the sample.

This clonotype was obtained from a woman aged 30 to 39 in good health and CMV-seropositive. The sequenced sample was PBMCs. The V and J genes are TRBV11-3 and TRBJ1-5, and the D gene may be TRBD1, 5 bases matching. The CDR3 corresponds to CASSLGGADYSNQPQHF. The sequence in DNA is TGTGCCAGCAGCTTAGGCGGGGCGGATTATAGCAATCAGCCCCAGCATTTT.